The present T cell receptor beta chain was sequenced within a study of CD8+CD57+ T cells in acquired aplastic anemia. For the study at large: Sorted CD4+ and CD8+ cells yielded DNA averaging roughly 3.3 ug.

The CDR3 loop spans 12 amino acids. Trimming removed 3 bases at V and 8 bases at J, with 11 bases between. The germline V gene encodes CDR1 SGHRS and CDR2 YFSETQ. Findings and caveats of the study: Patients were compared with controls for CD8+ Simpson's diversity, and no significant difference emerged. Both patients and controls carried the same twenty-nine CD8+ CDR3 sequences.

TCR beta VDJ combinations and CDR3 sequences were profiled from genomic DNA. Each CDR3 protein gets one entry after TCRdb re-called the reads with MiXCR. The table has around 180,000 distinct CDR3 sequences, over 60% seen once. Regarding this clonotype: Its antigen is still unknown.

The V and J genes are TRBV5-1 and TRBJ1-2; tentative D call: TRBD1 (6 bases). The receptor was isolated from a human donor with severe aplastic anemia or a healthy control (not recorded which). Sequenced material: sorted CD4+, CD8+, or CD8+CD57+ T cells (not recorded which) from PBMCs. The CDR3 loop is CASSSQGSGYTF. The DNA for the CDR3 is TGCGCCAGCAGCTCTCAGGGGTCGGGCTACACCTTC.